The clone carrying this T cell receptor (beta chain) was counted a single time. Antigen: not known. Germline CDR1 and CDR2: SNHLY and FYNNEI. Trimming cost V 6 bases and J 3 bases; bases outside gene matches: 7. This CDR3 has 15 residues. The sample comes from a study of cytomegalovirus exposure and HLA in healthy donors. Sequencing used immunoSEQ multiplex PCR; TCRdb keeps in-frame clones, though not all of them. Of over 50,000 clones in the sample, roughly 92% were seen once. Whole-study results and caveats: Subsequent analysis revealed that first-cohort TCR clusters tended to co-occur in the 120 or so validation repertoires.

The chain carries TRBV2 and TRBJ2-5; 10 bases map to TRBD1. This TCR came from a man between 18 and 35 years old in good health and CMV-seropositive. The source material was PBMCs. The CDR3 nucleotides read TGTGCCAGCAGCCTGACGGACAGGGGGAAAGAGACCCAGTACTTC. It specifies CASSLTDRGKETQYF. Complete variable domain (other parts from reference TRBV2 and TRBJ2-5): EPEVTQTPSHQVTQMGQEVILRCVPISNHLYFYWYRQILGQKVEFLVSFYNNEISEKSEIFDDQFSVERPDGSNFTLKIRSTKLEDSAMYFCASSLTDRGKETQYFGPGTRLLVL.